This T cell receptor beta chain was recorded in a study of tumor-infiltrating lymphocytes in primary liver carcinoma. The overall study: The cohort included men and women aged 30 to 69 years.

The input was roughly 0.5 ug total RNA; TCR beta cDNA was made from it with a constant-region primer. Generation of the TCR beta libraries relied on three nested multiplex PCR rounds using slightly modified ARM-PCR. The first two PCR rounds used TRBV1-TRBV30 forward primers with a C-beta reverse primer, 9 to 11 cycles each. TCRdb reprocessed the multiplex PCR reads with MiXCR, giving one entry per CDR3 protein. The sample includes 100,000 or so distinct CDR3 sequences, around 71% of them seen just once. Trimming stripped 0 bases from V and 3 bases from J, with 20 bases between. The germline V gene encodes CDR1 MGHRA and CDR2 YSYEKL. The CDR3 length is 18 residues. The approximately 20-31 mg bulk tissue piece was not sorted before simultaneous RNA and DNA extraction.

The sequence was collected from a woman in her fifties or sixties with primary liver carcinoma and hepatitis B virus infection. The sequenced sample consisted of liver tumor tissue from sampling region 2. The subset is: tumor region T2, inferior pole. The rearrangement uses TRBV4-1 and TRBJ1-1, with a tentative D call TRBD1 (5 bases). The DNA of the CDR3 is TGCGCCAGCAGCCAAGATGGGAAAGGGGCGAGGGTGGACACTGAAGCTTTCTTT. The encoded protein is CASSQDGKGARVDTEAFF.